A single T cell receptor beta chain is shown here with its context. What it recognizes is unknown. The donors were all healthy and Caucasian. The CDR3 has 11 residues. V lost 3 bases, J lost 10 bases, and 7 bases lay in between. CDR1 is KGHSH and CDR2 is LQKENI in the germline V gene. This record belongs to a study of identical twins. Study observations and caveats: Models came in too low on out-of-frame TCR alpha sharing in monozygotic twins.

Template switching, a step in the protocol, added a universal primer site, and cDNA carried unique molecular identifiers. TCRdb itself ran the 5' RACE reads through MiXCR, one entry per CDR3 protein. Of approximately 670,000 distinct CDR3 sequences in the sample, 5.5% to 6.5% are singletons; the top ten hold around 1.9%. The chain carries TRBV18 and TRBJ2-1; D ambiguous. Material: naive T cells sorted from blood. The sequence was collected from a man aged 18-30 years in good health. CDR3 coding DNA: TGTGCCAGCTCACCTGGACCAGAGCAGTTCTTC. This gives the protein CASSPGPEQFF.